This TCR beta chain was sequenced for a study of T cells in women clearing cervical HPV infection (dated by TCRdb to between 2017 and 2018). At the level of the whole study: Cases were about 25 women with histologically confirmed HPV16-related CIN3 or worse, including a couple of invasive cancers. Controls were under 30 women whose single incident HPV16 infection cleared within 12 months without precancer or cancer developing. Blood from cases was collected at the visit where the lesion was first found, while blood from controls was collected once the infection could no longer be detected. Among cases, blood sampling occurred a median of about 150 days after lesion detection, with an interquartile range of about 80 to 230 days. Because only a few women had HLA typing data, the possibility that HLA type acted as a confounder could not be ruled out. Nested within Costa Rica's Guanacaste HPV Natural History Study, an exploratory proof-of-principle case-control study compared TCR repertoires across cervical HPV16 outcomes. Cases and controls were matched on age within five years and on year of sample collection. Cases had a median age of about 34 years compared with 38 for controls, and baseline characteristics showed no significant differences between the groups. The parent cohort enrolled roughly 9,400 women aged 18 or older in Guanacaste, Costa Rica, in 1993 to 1994 and followed the women for seven years. Five blinded duplicates per group were added as quality controls, so that 60 or so samples were obtained: approximately 50 participants and some 10 replicates. Broad study findings and their caveats: Significantly higher TCR repertoire richness was observed in CIN3+ cases than in controls across sequencing depths, whereas no difference in evenness was found. Because the number of T cells in each sample was unknown, differences in richness could reflect differing T-cell content rather than repertoire biology. By combining richness with V gene abundances, random forest classifiers separated cases from controls with an estimated AUC of under 0.85. Cases had lower TRBV6-7 relative abundance than controls (approximately 0.1% versus 0.16%; Bonferroni P = 0.0008). The cross-sectional design could not show whether associations preceded infection or resulted from it; effector/memory subsets and HPV-specific T cells were not isolated.

Every participant had a single incident cervical HPV16 infection, and prevalent HPV16 infections were excluded. Cervical HPV DNA was detected by MY09/MY11 PCR, and genotyping was performed by dot-blot hybridization. Roughly 15 mL of heparinized blood was centrifuged, after which the buffy coat was aliquoted, frozen at -30 degrees C, and then stored at -80 degrees C. Genomic DNA was extracted from buffy coat specimens using QIAGEN kits. Sequences PRHDT (CDR1) and FYEKMQ (CDR2) are obtained from the germline V gene (reference sequence). Clipping removes 2 bases from V and 4 bases from J, with 10 as the unmatched junction base count. There are 18 amino acids in the CDR3, from cysteine to phenylalanine inclusive. Only the CDR3 bases that were read are kept: 45 of them, in frame from base 1. Points on this clone: Its antigen has not been determined. The read comes to an end 3 residues before the CDR3 does, leaving the germline J gene to fill in the end.

Using the immunoSEQ assay, multiplex PCR amplified TCR beta CDR3 regions from an average of around 1.2 ug of genomic DNA per sample. The assay corrected primer bias using a complete synthetic TCR repertoire to establish an amplification baseline. The amplicons were sequenced on the Illumina platform. On the authors' methods: Sequences were error-corrected by clustering with frequency ratios and a modified nearest-neighbor algorithm and were then analyzed in the immunoSEQ Analyzer with IMGT gene definitions. At each rarefaction depth, TCR richness and evenness were averaged across 20 rarefaction repeats, and any sample with fewer sequences than the depth was left out. Wilcoxon rank sum tests with FDR correction were used to compare V, D and J gene relative abundances between the groups. In the blinded duplicates, the intraclass correlation was 95.6% for TCR richness and averaged about 80% across 55 to 75 gene segments. TCRdb holds this immuneACCESS table with in-frame rearrangements only. Some clones are missing; in checked studies, unresolved V genes explain under half, and the rest has no known cause. V and J calls and clone size follow that table, whereas D and trimming were derived from the DNA. This sample's table has entries for tens of thousands of clones. Of the sample, roughly 6.8% falls within the top ten clones.

The source of this sequence is a woman aged 18-69 years with a cervical HPV16 infection that either progressed to CIN3+ or cleared (not recorded which). This receptor chain uses TRBV13 and TRBJ2-3; 12 central bases correspond to TRBD2. Sequencing was carried out using blood buffy coat. The CDR3 region reads CASSLKGPTSGRSDTQYF. The CDR3 DNA, read in part, is TGTGCCAGCAGCTTAAAAGGGCCCACTAGCGGGAGGTCAGATACG. The CDR3, completed at both ends by the reference TRBV13 and TRBJ2-3 genes, gives the full variable domain AAGVIQSPRHLIKEKRETATLKCYPIPRHDTVYWYQQGPGQDPQFLISFYEKMQSDKGSIPDRFSAQQFSDYHSELNMSSLELGDSALYFCASSLKGPTSGRSDTQYFGPGTRLTVL.